The next 4 T cell receptor beta chains were all read from a single sample in a study of T cell responses to AZD1222 COVID-19 vaccine. Measured with immunoSEQ multiplex PCR; TCRdb has only the in-frame clones, and not every one. The data contain approximately 84,000 clones, under 90% of them singletons. The sample consisted of peripheral blood, taken 28 days after the second AZD1222 dose. The source of these receptors is an adult who received the AZD1222 COVID-19 vaccine.

The chain links TRBV3-1 (or the pseudogene TRBV3-2) to TRBJ2-2; 11 nucleotides align to TRBD2. J gave up 6 bases and V 0 bases, and 6 bases lay outside the gene matches. The CDR3 runs to 17 residues. Per germline, CDR1 LGHDT and CDR2 YNNKEL (reference sequence). CDR3 bases: TGTGCCAGCAGCCAAGAAAATAGCGGGAGGGTCCCCGGGGAGCTGTTTTTT. Its protein product is CASSQENSGRVPGELFF.

Turning to this clone: A clone one base away is much larger, so this may be a read error. This chain uses TRBV6-4 with TRBJ2-2; D ambiguous. Germline V gene sequence: CDR1 MRHNA, CDR2 SNTAGT. V was trimmed by 0 bases and J by 3 bases, leaving 2 bases between them. The CDR3 length is 13 residues. The CDR3 sequence: CASSDSYTGELFF. The CDR3 bases are TGTGCCAGCAGTGACTCGTACACCGGGGAGCTGTTTTTT.

Written as DNA, the CDR3 is TGTGCCAGCAGCCAAGATTCTGGCAGGGACACCGGGGAGCTGTTTTTT. Translating it yields CASSQDSGRDTGELFF. This chain connects TRBV4-2 to TRBJ2-2; a possible D gene is TRBD1 (5 bases). Germline V CDR1 and CDR2: LGHNA, YNFKEQ. CDR3 size: 16 residues. Trimming took off 0 bases at V and 3 bases at J, with 11 bases between the two ends.

V and J are TRBV7-2 and TRBJ1-2; 9 bases are shared with TRBD1. Germline V gene data show CDR1 as SGHTA and CDR2 as FQGNSA. V gave up 5 bases and J gave up 5 bases; unmatched junction bases: 9. The length of the CDR3 is 15 residues. The CDR3 nucleotides are TGTGCCAGCAGCCCCCCCGGGGACAGGGTATATGGCTACACCTTC. It is translated as CASSPPGDRVYGYTF.